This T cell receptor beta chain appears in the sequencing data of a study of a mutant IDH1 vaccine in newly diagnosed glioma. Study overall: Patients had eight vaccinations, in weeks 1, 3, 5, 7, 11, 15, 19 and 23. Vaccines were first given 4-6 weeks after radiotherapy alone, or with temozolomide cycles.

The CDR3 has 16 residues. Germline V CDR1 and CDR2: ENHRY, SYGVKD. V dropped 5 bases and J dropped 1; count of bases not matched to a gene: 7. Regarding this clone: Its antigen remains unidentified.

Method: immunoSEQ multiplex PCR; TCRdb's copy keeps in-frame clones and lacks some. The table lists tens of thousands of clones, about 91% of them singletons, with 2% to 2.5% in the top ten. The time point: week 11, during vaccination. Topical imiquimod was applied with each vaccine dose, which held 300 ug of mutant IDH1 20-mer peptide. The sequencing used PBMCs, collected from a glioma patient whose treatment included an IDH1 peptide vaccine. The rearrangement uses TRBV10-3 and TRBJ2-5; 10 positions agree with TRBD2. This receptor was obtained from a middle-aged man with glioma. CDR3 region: CAISTPLAGVQETQYF. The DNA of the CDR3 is TGTGCCATCAGTACCCCTCTAGCGGGGGTCCAAGAGACCCAGTACTTC.